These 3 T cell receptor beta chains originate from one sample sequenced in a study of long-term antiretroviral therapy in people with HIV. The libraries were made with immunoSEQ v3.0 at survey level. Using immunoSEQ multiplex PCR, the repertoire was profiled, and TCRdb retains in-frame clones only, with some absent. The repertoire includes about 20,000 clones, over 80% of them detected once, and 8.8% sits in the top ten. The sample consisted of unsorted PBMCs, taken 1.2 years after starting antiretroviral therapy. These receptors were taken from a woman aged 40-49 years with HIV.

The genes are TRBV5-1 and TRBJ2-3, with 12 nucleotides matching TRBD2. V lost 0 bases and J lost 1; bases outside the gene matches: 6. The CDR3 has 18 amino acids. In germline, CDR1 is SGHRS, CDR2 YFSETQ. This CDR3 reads CASSLGLAGASGTDTQYF. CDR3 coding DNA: TGCGCCAGCAGCTTGGGACTAGCGGGAGCTTCGGGCACAGATACGCAGTATTTT.

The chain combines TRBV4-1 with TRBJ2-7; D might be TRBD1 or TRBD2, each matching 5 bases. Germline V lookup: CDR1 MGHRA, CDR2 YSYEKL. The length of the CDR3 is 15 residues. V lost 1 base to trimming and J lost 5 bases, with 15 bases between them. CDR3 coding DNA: TGCGCCAGCAGCCAAGTGAGGGGCAGGGACGACGAGCAGTACTTC. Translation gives CASSQVRGRDDEQYF.

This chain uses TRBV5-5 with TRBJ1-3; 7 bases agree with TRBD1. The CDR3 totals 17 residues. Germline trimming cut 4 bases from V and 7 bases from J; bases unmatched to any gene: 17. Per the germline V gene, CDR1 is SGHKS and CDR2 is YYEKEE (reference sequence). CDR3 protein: CASSPYSRDRKTNTIYF. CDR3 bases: TGTGCCAGCAGCCCCTACTCCCGGGACAGAAAAACGAACACCATATATTTT.